A single TCR beta chain is shown here with its context. Its antigen is not known. From germline, CDR1 is SGHDN and CDR2 FVKESK. The CDR3 runs to 15 residues. The record originates from a study of T cells expressing NK-cell markers. The wider study: HCMV serostatus: seven of eight sequenced donors positive, one negative. Study-wide results and caveats: About six donors showed dominant NKG2C+ clonotypes comprising roughly 1.0-7.5% of their CD8+ T cells. Whether the expanded NKG2C+ T cell clones recognized HCMV remained unclear.

5'RACE template switching with UMIs produced the TCR beta cDNA. Following a re-call of the 5' RACE reads, TCRdb has one entry per CDR3 protein and lacks DNA. The table lists about half a million distinct CDR3 sequences. The sequenced material came from blood T cells: a sorted CD56 or NKG2C T cell subset, CD4+ or CD8+ T cells, or bulk PBMC T cells (not recorded which). This TCR came from a woman between 50 and 59 years old in good health. The chain uses TRBV14 and TRBJ2-1; the D call from TCRdb, TRBD1, cannot be confirmed without DNA. CDR3 residues: CASSQQGWAYNEQFF. The full variable domain, completed using reference TRBV14 and TRBJ2-1, is EAGVTQFPSHSVIEKGQTVTLRCDPISGHDNLYWYRRVMGKEIKFLLHFVKESKQDESGMPNNRFLAERTGGTYSTLKVQPAELEDSGVYFCASSQQGWAYNEQFFGPGTRLTVL.